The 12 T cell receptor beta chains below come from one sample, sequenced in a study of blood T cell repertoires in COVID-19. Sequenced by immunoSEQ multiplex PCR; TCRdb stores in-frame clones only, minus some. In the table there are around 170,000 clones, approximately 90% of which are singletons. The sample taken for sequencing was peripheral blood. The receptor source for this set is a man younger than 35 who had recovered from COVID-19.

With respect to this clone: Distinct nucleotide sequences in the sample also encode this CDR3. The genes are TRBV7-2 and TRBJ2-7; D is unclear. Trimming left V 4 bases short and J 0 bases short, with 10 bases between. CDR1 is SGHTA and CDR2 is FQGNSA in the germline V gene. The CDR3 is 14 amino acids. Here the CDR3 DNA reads TGTGCCAGCAGCTCACGTACCAGCTCCTACGAGCAGTACTTC. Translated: CASSSRTSSYEQYF.

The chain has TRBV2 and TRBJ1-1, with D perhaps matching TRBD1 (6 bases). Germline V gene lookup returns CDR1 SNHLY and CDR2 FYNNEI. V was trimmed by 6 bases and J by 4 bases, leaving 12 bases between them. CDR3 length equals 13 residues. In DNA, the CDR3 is TGTGCCAGCAGACAACAGGGCTTCACTGAAGCTTTCTTT. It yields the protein CASRQQGFTEAFF.

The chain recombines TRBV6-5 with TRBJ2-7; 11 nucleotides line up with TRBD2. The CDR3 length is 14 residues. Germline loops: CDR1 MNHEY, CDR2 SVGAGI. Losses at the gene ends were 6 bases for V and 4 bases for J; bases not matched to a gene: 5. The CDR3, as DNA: TGTGCCAGCAGGGTAGCGGGAGGGCCTTACGAGCAGTACTTC. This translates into CASRVAGGPYEQYF.

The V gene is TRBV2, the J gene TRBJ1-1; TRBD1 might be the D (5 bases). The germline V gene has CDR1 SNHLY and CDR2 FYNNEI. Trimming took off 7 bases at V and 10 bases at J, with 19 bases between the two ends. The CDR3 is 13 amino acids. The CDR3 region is CASTPGGWEVAFF. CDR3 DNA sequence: TGTGCCAGCACCCCCGGGGGGTGGGAGGTAGCTTTCTTT.

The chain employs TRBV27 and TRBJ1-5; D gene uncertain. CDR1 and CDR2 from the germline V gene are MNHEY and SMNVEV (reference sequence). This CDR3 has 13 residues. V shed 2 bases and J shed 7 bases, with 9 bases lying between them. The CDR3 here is CASSLVPRQPQHF. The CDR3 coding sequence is TGTGCCAGCAGTTTAGTCCCTAGGCAGCCCCAGCATTTT.

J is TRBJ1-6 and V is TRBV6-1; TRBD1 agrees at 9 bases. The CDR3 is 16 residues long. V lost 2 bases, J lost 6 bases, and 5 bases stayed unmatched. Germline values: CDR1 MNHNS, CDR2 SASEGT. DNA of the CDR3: TGTGCCAGCAGTGAATTTCGGGGACAGGGTAATTCACCCCTCCACTTT. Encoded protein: CASSEFRGQGNSPLHF.

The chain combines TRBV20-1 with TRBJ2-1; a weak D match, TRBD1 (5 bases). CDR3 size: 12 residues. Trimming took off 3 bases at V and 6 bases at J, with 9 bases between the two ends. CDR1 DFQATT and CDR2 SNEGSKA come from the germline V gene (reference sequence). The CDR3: CSASQGTNEQFF. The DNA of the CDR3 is TGCAGTGCTAGTCAGGGAACCAATGAGCAGTTCTTC.

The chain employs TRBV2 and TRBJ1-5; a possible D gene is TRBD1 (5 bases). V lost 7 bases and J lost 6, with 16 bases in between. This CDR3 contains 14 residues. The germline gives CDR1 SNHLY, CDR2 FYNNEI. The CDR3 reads CASMTGGSGQPQHF. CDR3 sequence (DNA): TGTGCCAGCATGACGGGGGGGTCCGGTCAGCCCCAGCATTTT.

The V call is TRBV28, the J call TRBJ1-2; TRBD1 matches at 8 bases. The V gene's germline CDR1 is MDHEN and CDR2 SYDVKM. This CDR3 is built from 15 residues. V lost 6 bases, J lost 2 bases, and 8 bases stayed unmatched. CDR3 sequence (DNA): TGTGCCAGCAGAACTCGACAGGGGTCGAACTATGGCTACACCTTC. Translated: CASRTRQGSNYGYTF.

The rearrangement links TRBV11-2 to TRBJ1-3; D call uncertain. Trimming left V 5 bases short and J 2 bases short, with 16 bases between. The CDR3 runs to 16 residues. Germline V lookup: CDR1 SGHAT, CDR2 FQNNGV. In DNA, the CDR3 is TGTGCCAGCAGCCGTATTCCGGGGTCCACTGGAAACACCATATATTTT. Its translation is CASSRIPGSTGNTIYF. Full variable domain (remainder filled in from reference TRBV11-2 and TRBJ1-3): EAGVAQSPRYKIIEKRQSVAFWCNPISGHATLYWYQQILGQGPKLLIQFQNNGVVDDSQLPKDRFSAERLKGVDSTLKIQPAKLEDSAVYLCASSRIPGSTGNTIYFGEGSWLTVV.

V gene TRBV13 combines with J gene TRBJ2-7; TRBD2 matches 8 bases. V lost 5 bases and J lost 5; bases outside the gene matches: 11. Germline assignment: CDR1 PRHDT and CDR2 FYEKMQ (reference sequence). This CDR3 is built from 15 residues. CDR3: CASSPSLAGLDEQYF. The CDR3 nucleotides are TGTGCCAGCAGCCCCTCATTAGCGGGATTGGACGAGCAGTACTTC.

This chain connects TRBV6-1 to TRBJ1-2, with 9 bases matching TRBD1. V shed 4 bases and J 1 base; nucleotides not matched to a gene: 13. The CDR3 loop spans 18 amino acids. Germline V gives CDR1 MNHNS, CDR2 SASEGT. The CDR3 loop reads CASSGPRDRASFNYGYTF. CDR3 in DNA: TGTGCCAGCAGTGGCCCCCGGGACAGGGCATCATTTAACTATGGCTACACCTTC.